The 26 T cell receptor beta chains listed next were all sequenced from one sample in a study of blood T cell repertoires in COVID-19. The method was immunoSEQ multiplex PCR; TCRdb's version includes in-frame clones alone and lacks a portion of them. The repertoire holds over 150,000 clones, approximately 87% seen once, with around 12% in the top ten. Sample: peripheral blood. These receptors were obtained from a woman in her seventies with COVID-19, enrolled during active disease.

The V gene is TRBV7-9, the J gene TRBJ2-7, with TRBD1 matching over 11 bases. Germline CDR1 reads SEHNR; CDR2 reads FQNEAQ (reference sequence). This CDR3 contains 14 residues. With 6 bases clipped from V and 6 bases from J, the junction kept 7 bases outside the gene matches. The CDR3 DNA reads as TGTGCCAGCAGTCAAGTGGGGACAGGGGGCGAGCAGTACTTC. It is translated as CASSQVGTGGEQYF.

The rearrangement links TRBV3-1 (or the pseudogene TRBV3-2) to TRBJ2-2, with TRBD1 matching over 8 bases. The CDR3 sequence is 19 residues long. The germline V gene has CDR1 LGHDT and CDR2 YNNKEL (reference sequence). The V gene end was trimmed by 0 bases and the J gene end by 0 bases; junction bases not matched to a gene: 9. For the CDR3, the DNA is TGTGCCAGCAGCCAAGATCCCCGAGCAGGGGGCACGAACACCGGGGAGCTGTTTTTT. As protein: CASSQDPRAGGTNTGELFF.

The chain employs TRBV7-2 and TRBJ2-2; D is possibly TRBD2 (5 bases). Germline V gene sequence: CDR1 SGHTA, CDR2 FQGNSA. This CDR3 region has 14 residues. Deletions cut 4 bases from V and 8 bases from J, with 14 bases between. The CDR3 bases are TGTGCCAGCAGCTCCATTGTATCGGGGGGGGAGCTGTTTTTT. It codes for CASSSIVSGGELFF.

The V call is TRBV7-3, the J call TRBJ2-1; 11 bases align to TRBD2. This CDR3 contains 15 residues. Germline V gene lookup returns CDR1 SGHTA and CDR2 FQGTGA. Trimming removed 4 bases from V and 7 bases from J; junction bases left unmatched: 6. The CDR3 here is CASSSGTSGLNEQFF. DNA of the CDR3: TGTGCCAGCAGCTCAGGGACTAGCGGCCTTAATGAGCAGTTCTTC. Variable domain in full (rest from reference TRBV7-3 and TRBJ2-1): GAGVSQTPSNKVTEKGKYVELRCDPISGHTALYWYRQSLGQGPEFLIYFQGTGAADDSGLPNDRFFAVRPEGSVSTLKIQRTERGDSAVYLCASSSGTSGLNEQFFGPGTRLTVL.

The V gene is TRBV7-2, the J gene TRBJ2-6; D may be TRBD1 (5 bases). The CDR3 runs to 18 residues. Germline values: CDR1 SGHTA, CDR2 FQGNSA. Trimming shortened V by 5 bases and J by 1 base, and 18 bases separated the two germline ends. CDR3 in amino acids: CASSPGQGRVSGANVLTF. The CDR3 DNA reads as TGTGCCAGCAGCCCTGGTCAGGGTAGGGTTTCTGGGGCCAACGTCCTGACTTTC.

This chain links TRBV30 with TRBJ1-4; D uncertain. Trimming took off 0 bases at V and 7 bases at J, with 9 bases between the two ends. CDR3 size: 13 residues. Germline CDR1 GTSNPN, CDR2 SVGIG (reference sequence). The CDR3 region has the DNA TGTGCCTGGAGTGTTTTAGTTGGTGAAAAACTGTTTTTT. It encodes CAWSVLVGEKLFF.

This chain joins TRBV19 and TRBJ1-5; 7 bases match TRBD1. The J segment lost 0 bases and the V segment lost 4 bases, leaving 15 bases of the junction unmatched. The CDR3 has 19 residues. Germline assignment: CDR1 LNHDA and CDR2 SQIVND (reference sequence). CDR3 bases: TGTGCCAGTAGTACCTCCCGACAGGGTGGGGTCTATAGCAATCAGCCCCAGCATTTT. This gives the protein CASSTSRQGGVYSNQPQHF. Drawing the rest from reference TRBV19 and TRBJ1-5, the complete variable domain is DGGITQSPKYLFRKEGQNVTLSCEQNLNHDAMYWYRQDPGQGLRLIYYSQIVNDFQKGDIAEGYSVSREKKESFPLTVTSAQKNPTAFYLCASSTSRQGGVYSNQPQHFGDGTRLSIL.

This chain joins TRBV19 and TRBJ2-1, with 13 positions matching TRBD2. Germline CDR1 and CDR2: LNHDA and SQIVND (reference sequence). This CDR3 is built from 15 residues. The V and J ends lost 7 bases and 6 bases, in that order; junction bases with no gene match: 6. The CDR3 protein is CASIKLAGGSNEQFF. CDR3 DNA: TGTGCCAGTATTAAACTAGCGGGAGGGAGCAATGAGCAGTTCTTC. The full variable domain, rest sourced from reference TRBV19 and TRBJ2-1, is DGGITQSPKYLFRKEGQNVTLSCEQNLNHDAMYWYRQDPGQGLRLIYYSQIVNDFQKGDIAEGYSVSREKKESFPLTVTSAQKNPTAFYLCASIKLAGGSNEQFFGPGTRLTVL.

This chain connects TRBV5-1 to TRBJ1-1, with D unclear. Trimming pared 0 bases from V and 5 bases from J, leaving 11 bases between. CDR1 is SGHRS and CDR2 is YFSETQ in the germline V gene. There are 14 residues in the CDR3. The CDR3 DNA is TGCGCCAGCAGCTTGGCCCCTGGGCGAACTGAAGCTTTCTTT. Its protein is CASSLAPGRTEAFF.

The rearrangement links TRBV27 to TRBJ1-6; TRBD1 might be the D (5 bases). This CDR3 spans 13 amino acids. Germline lookup yields CDR1 MNHEY and CDR2 SMNVEV (reference sequence). Trimming stripped 5 bases from V and 5 bases from J, with 7 bases between. The CDR3 here is CASSRGDNSPLHF. The DNA for the CDR3 is TGTGCCAGCAGTCGGGGGGATAATTCACCCCTCCACTTT.

The chain recombines TRBV7-9 with TRBJ2-7; D gene ambiguous. The CDR3 runs 13 residues. Germline V gives CDR1 SEHNR, CDR2 FQNEAQ (reference sequence). Trimming left V 1 base short and J 4 bases short, with 8 bases between. For the CDR3, the DNA is TGTGCCAGCAGCTTAGACACCTTTTACGAGCAGTACTTC. Encoded protein: CASSLDTFYEQYF.

The chain recombines TRBV27 with TRBJ2-5; possibly TRBD1 for D (6 bases). This CDR3 is 15 amino acids long. V gave up 6 bases and J gave up 5 bases, with 19 bases separating them. From germline, CDR1 is MNHEY and CDR2 SMNVEV (reference sequence). CDR3 coding DNA: TGTGCCAGCAGCCGTACCGGGACAAAGGTGGAGACCCAGTACTTC. It specifies CASSRTGTKVETQYF.

This chain joins TRBV6-2 or TRBV6-3 and TRBJ1-2; TRBD1 matches at 7 bases. With 6 bases clipped from V and 4 bases from J, the junction kept 11 bases outside the gene matches. The CDR3 consists of 15 residues. Germline V gene sequence: CDR1 MNHEY, CDR2 SVGEGT. The chain's CDR3 is CASSSRDSFRYGYTF. Here the CDR3 DNA reads TGTGCCAGCAGCTCCCGGGACAGTTTTCGCTATGGCTACACCTTC.

The gene calls are TRBV5-4 and TRBJ1-2, with 9 bases fitting TRBD1. V dropped 2 bases and J dropped 8; count of bases not matched to a gene: 13. The CDR3 spans 16 residues. CDR1 SGHNT and CDR2 YYREEE come from the germline V gene (reference sequence). The CDR3 reads CASSLQGARRREGYTF. In DNA, the CDR3 is TGTGCCAGCAGCTTACAGGGGGCAAGACGCCGAGAGGGCTACACCTTC.

The genes are TRBV9 and TRBJ2-3; no firm D call. V was trimmed by 0 bases and J by 2 bases, leaving 13 bases between them. The CDR3 has 16 residues. Germline V gene lookup returns CDR1 SGDLS and CDR2 YYNGEE. The CDR3 DNA reads as TGTGCCAGCAGCGTAGGAGACTCTAGATTCACAGATACGCAGTATTTT. This encodes CASSVGDSRFTDTQYF.

This chain joins TRBV6-2 or TRBV6-3 and TRBJ1-5, with no clear D. Trimming removed 5 bases from V and 4 bases from J, with 12 bases in between. CDR3 size: 14 residues. CDR1 is MNHEY, CDR2 SVGEGT, per germline. The CDR3 region is CASSRAGGNQPQHF. CDR3 nucleotide sequence: TGTGCCAGCAGTCGGGCCGGAGGGAATCAGCCCCAGCATTTT.

The chain has TRBV11-2 and TRBJ2-2, with a possible D match to TRBD1 (5 bases). This CDR3 region has 16 residues. Trimming shortened V by 2 bases and J by 1 base, and 11 bases separated the two germline ends. CDR1 and CDR2 (germline): SGHAT, FQNNGV. CDR3 residues: CASSLRSGMNTGELFF. CDR3 in DNA: TGTGCCAGCAGCTTAAGGTCAGGGATGAACACCGGGGAGCTGTTTTTT.

The chain joins TRBV19 to TRBJ1-5, with 8 bases identical to TRBD1. The CDR3 is 15 residues long. Per germline, CDR1 LNHDA and CDR2 SQIVND (reference sequence). V shed 7 bases and J 2 bases; nucleotides not matched to a gene: 7. Here the CDR3 reads CASTSGGAGNQPQHF. CDR3 coding DNA: TGTGCCAGTACGTCAGGGGGCGCGGGCAATCAGCCCCAGCATTTT.

The chain links TRBV28 to TRBJ1-2; a weak D match, TRBD1 (5 bases). The CDR3 is made up of 15 amino acids. Germline V gene sequence: CDR1 MDHEN, CDR2 SYDVKM. The V end lost 5 bases, the J end lost 3 bases, and 16 bases lay between the germline ends. CDR3 nucleotides: TGTGCCAGCAGTGGCATGGGGCGTCTTGACTATGGCTACACCTTC. This gives the protein CASSGMGRLDYGYTF.

The V gene is TRBV5-6, the J gene TRBJ1-1, with a tentative D call TRBD1 (5 bases). V dropped 4 bases and J dropped 6 bases, with 13 bases sitting between them. Germline loops: CDR1 SGHDT, CDR2 YYEEEE. The CDR3 length is 13 residues. In DNA form, the CDR3 reads TGTGCCAGCAGCAACGGCCCGGGGGCTGAAGCTTTCTTT. As protein: CASSNGPGAEAFF.

This clone was counted between two and nine times. The V gene is TRBV19, the J gene TRBJ1-2; D unclear. The V gene lost 3 bases and the J gene lost 0 bases, with 5 bases spanning the gap. From germline, CDR1 is LNHDA and CDR2 SQIVND (reference sequence). This CDR3 has 13 amino acids. The CDR3: CASSILANYGYTF. The CDR3 nucleotides are TGTGCCAGTAGTATTCTTGCTAACTATGGCTACACCTTC.

The V call is TRBV6-2 or TRBV6-3, the J call TRBJ2-7; 7 positions match TRBD2. The ends lost 5 bases at V and 3 bases at J; junction bases unmatched: 13. Germline lookup yields CDR1 MNHEY and CDR2 SVGEGT. CDR3 length: 16 residues. The CDR3 DNA reads as TGTGCCAGCAGTGATCTAGGCGGGAGAGTTAACTACGAGCAGTACTTC. Translating it yields CASSDLGGRVNYEQYF.

V is TRBV10-3 and J is TRBJ2-3; 11 nucleotides match TRBD2. V shed 2 bases, J shed 0 bases, and the junction held 1 base outside the gene matches. Germline V gives CDR1 ENHRY, CDR2 SYGVKD. The CDR3 spans 16 residues. The CDR3 loop reads CAISERTSGSTDTQYF. CDR3 coding DNA: TGTGCCATCAGTGAGAGGACTAGCGGGAGCACAGATACGCAGTATTTT.

The table lists this clone with a count of one. The V and J genes are TRBV19 and TRBJ1-5; possibly TRBD1 for D (6 bases). The V gene lost 3 bases and the J gene lost 3 bases, with 9 bases spanning the gap. The CDR3 is made up of 14 amino acids. The V gene's germline CDR1 is LNHDA and CDR2 SQIVND (reference sequence). CDR3: CASSIGQYNQPQHF. CDR3 coding DNA: TGTGCCAGTAGTATCGGACAGTACAATCAGCCCCAGCATTTT.

The chain couples TRBV30 to TRBJ2-5, with D unresolved. The CDR3 is 13 amino acids. Deletions cut 2 bases from V and 2 bases from J, with 9 bases between. Germline V gene data show CDR1 as GTSNPN and CDR2 as SVGIG (reference sequence). The CDR3 DNA sequence: TGTGCCTGGAGTTTTAGAGGACAAGAGACCCAGTACTTC. It encodes CAWSFRGQETQYF.

V and J are TRBV6-5 and TRBJ2-5; TRBD1 is a possible D gene (5 bases). Per germline, CDR1 MNHEY and CDR2 SVGAGI. Deletions cut 2 bases from V and 2 bases from J, with 15 bases between. There are 16 residues in the CDR3. The CDR3: CASSYGRLGPQETQYF. CDR3 bases: TGTGCCAGCAGTTACGGTCGGCTGGGGCCACAAGAGACCCAGTACTTC.